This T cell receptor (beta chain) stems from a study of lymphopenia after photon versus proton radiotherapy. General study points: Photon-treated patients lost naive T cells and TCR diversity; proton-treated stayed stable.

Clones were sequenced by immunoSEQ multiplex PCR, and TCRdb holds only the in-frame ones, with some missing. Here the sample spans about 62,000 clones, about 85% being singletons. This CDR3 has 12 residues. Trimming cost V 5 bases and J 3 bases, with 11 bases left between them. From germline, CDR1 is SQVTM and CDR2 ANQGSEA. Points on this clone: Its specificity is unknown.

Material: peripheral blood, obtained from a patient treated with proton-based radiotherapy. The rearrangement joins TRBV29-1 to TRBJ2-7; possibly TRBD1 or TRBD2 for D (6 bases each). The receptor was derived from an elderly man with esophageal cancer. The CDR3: CSVQEGGYEQYF. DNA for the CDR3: TGCAGCGTTCAGGAGGGGGGCTACGAGCAGTACTTC.